The 17 T cell receptor beta chains reported below all come from one sample, sequenced in a study of cytomegalovirus exposure and HLA in healthy donors. Assay: immunoSEQ multiplex PCR; the TCRdb copy retains only in-frame clones and omits some. The repertoire has about 110,000 clones, roughly 86% of them found once; the top ten carry roughly 4%. The sample comprised PBMCs. The receptor source for this set is a woman younger than 35 in good health and CMV-seropositive.

The chain recombines TRBV18 with TRBJ1-1, with 9 nucleotides matching TRBD1. V lost 5 bases, J lost 11 bases, and 9 bases stayed unmatched. CDR1 KGHSH and CDR2 LQKENI come from the germline V gene. The CDR3 has 13 amino acids. The CDR3 here is CASSSKQGAAAFF. CDR3 nucleotides: TGTGCCAGCTCATCCAAACAGGGGGCCGCTGCTTTCTTT.

This chain links TRBV7-2 with TRBJ1-4; D possibly corresponds to TRBD1 (5 bases). This CDR3 has 14 residues. The V end was cut by 5 bases, the J end by 8 bases, with 15 bases between. CDR1 and CDR2 (germline): SGHTA, FQGNSA. CDR3 amino acids: CASSPTGVGEKLFF. The CDR3 coding sequence is TGTGCCAGCAGCCCCACGGGGGTAGGAGAAAAACTGTTTTTT.

This rearrangement joins TRBV19 to TRBJ1-2, with D perhaps TRBD1 (6 bases). The CDR3 sequence is 15 residues long. Trimming took 4 bases from V and 1 from J, leaving 13 bases between them. Germline V CDR1 and CDR2: LNHDA, SQIVND (reference sequence). DNA of the CDR3: TGTGCCAGTAGTAAGCTGGACAGCTTTAACTATGGCTACACCTTC. Protein sequence: CASSKLDSFNYGYTF.

V gene TRBV13 combines with J gene TRBJ1-1; 7 bases are shared with TRBD1. Trimming at V came to 1 base and at J to 5 bases, leaving 4 bases not matched to a gene. This CDR3 spans 14 amino acids. In germline, CDR1 is PRHDT, CDR2 FYEKMQ (reference sequence). CDR3 protein: CASSLEGAGTEAFF. CDR3 in DNA: TGTGCCAGCAGCTTAGAGGGGGCTGGAACTGAAGCTTTCTTT.

The chain links TRBV5-1 to TRBJ2-1; 15 nucleotides agree with TRBD2. V lost 3 bases, J lost 5 bases, and 3 bases stayed unmatched. This CDR3 contains 16 residues. Germline CDR1 reads SGHRS; CDR2 reads YFSETQ. CDR3 residues: CASSSGLAGGNNEQFF. The DNA for the CDR3 is TGCGCCAGCAGCTCGGGACTAGCGGGAGGAAACAATGAGCAGTTCTTC.

The chain carries TRBV6-1 and TRBJ2-7, with 11 bases matching TRBD2. Germline V gene sequence: CDR1 MNHNS, CDR2 SASEGT. The J segment lost 1 base and the V segment lost 1 base, leaving 0 bases of the junction unmatched. The CDR3 extends over 15 amino acids. DNA of the CDR3: TGTGCCAGCAGTGAAGGACTAGCGGGGTCCTACGAGCAGTACTTC. It codes for CASSEGLAGSYEQYF.

J is TRBJ1-1 and V is TRBV28; the D gene is possibly TRBD1 (5 bases). Germline V gives CDR1 MDHEN, CDR2 SYDVKM. Trimming shortened V by 2 bases and J by 1 base, and 8 bases separated the two germline ends. This CDR3 has 14 amino acids. CDR3 nucleotide sequence: TGTGCCAGCAGTTTAGGGGCCCAGAACACTGAAGCTTTCTTT. Amino acid sequence: CASSLGAQNTEAFF.

This clone has only one observation. The V gene is TRBV9, the J gene TRBJ2-2; D uncertain. Germline CDR1 and CDR2: SGDLS and YYNGEE. CDR3 length: 12 amino acids. The ends were cut back, 0 bases at V and 7 bases at J, with 4 bases in the middle. CDR3 coding DNA: TGTGCCAGCAGCGTAGTCGGCGGGGAGCTGTTTTTT. Its protein is CASSVVGGELFF.

V usage is TRBV28 and J usage is TRBJ1-4, with TRBD1 as a possible D gene (5 bases). The V gene's germline CDR1 is MDHEN and CDR2 SYDVKM. V lost 0 bases and J 12 bases, leaving 20 bases between the germline ends. The CDR3 sequence is 16 residues long. CDR3 residues: CASSLWGLTNEKELFF. The CDR3, as DNA: TGTGCCAGCAGTTTATGGGGGCTTACTAATGAAAAGGAACTGTTTTTT.

The chain couples TRBV6-5 to TRBJ2-3; D may be TRBD2 (6 bases). This CDR3 is built from 12 residues. CDR1 is MNHEY and CDR2 is SVGAGI in the germline V gene. V was shortened by 10 bases and J by 2 bases, with 10 bases between the two germline ends. Here the CDR3 DNA reads TGTGCCACGGAGGGCGACACAGATACGCAGTATTTT. Its translation is CATEGDTDTQYF.

This sequence joins TRBV28 and TRBJ1-1; D possibly corresponds to TRBD1 (5 bases). From germline, CDR1 is MDHEN and CDR2 SYDVKM. This CDR3 is 14 amino acids long. Deletions cut 5 bases from V and 5 bases from J, with 15 bases between. The CDR3 protein is CASSTKGQVTEAFF. The CDR3 region has the DNA TGTGCCAGCAGTACCAAGGGGCAGGTAACTGAAGCTTTCTTT.

The chain employs TRBV11-3 and TRBJ2-3; D is undetermined. This CDR3 comprises 14 residues. CDR1 SGHNT and CDR2 YENEEA come from the germline V gene. V was shortened by 2 bases and J by 3 bases, with 9 bases between the two germline ends. CDR3 bases: TGTGCCAGCAGCTTAACCTCCACTACAGATACGCAGTATTTT. Encoded protein: CASSLTSTTDTQYF.

This CDR3 reads CASSSYRGKGGYTF. The CDR3 bases are TGTGCCAGCAGCTCGTACAGGGGCAAGGGTGGCTACACCTTC. The gene calls are TRBV11-2 and TRBJ1-2; 7 positions match TRBD1. The V gene end was trimmed by 4 bases and the J gene end by 7 bases; junction bases not matched to a gene: 9. Germline V gene sequence: CDR1 SGHAT, CDR2 FQNNGV. This CDR3 spans 14 amino acids.

The table lists this clone with a count of one. The chain combines TRBV5-1 with TRBJ1-1; possibly TRBD1 for D (5 bases). The V gene lost 8 bases and the J gene lost 0 bases, with 11 bases spanning the gap. The CDR3 totals 13 residues. The germline V gene has CDR1 SGHRS and CDR2 YFSETQ. The CDR3: CASRGVLNTEAFF. The CDR3 DNA reads TGCGCCAGTCGGGGGGTTTTGAACACTGAAGCTTTCTTT.

The chain uses TRBV10-3 and TRBJ1-2, with 7 bases lining up with TRBD1. The CDR3 has 12 residues. V was clipped by 0 bases and J by 8 bases; unmatched bases: 0. Germline lookup yields CDR1 ENHRY and CDR2 SYGVKD. CDR3 DNA: TGTGCCATCAGTGAGTCGACAGGGGGCTACACCTTC. This translates into CAISESTGGYTF.

To note about this clone: The sample contains more than one DNA sequence encoding this CDR3. J is TRBJ1-5 and V is TRBV28; D is ambiguous. Trimming took off 5 bases at V and 6 bases at J, with 8 bases between the two ends. CDR1 is MDHEN, CDR2 SYDVKM, per germline. The CDR3 runs to 12 residues. CDR3 sequence (DNA): TGTGCCAGCAGTCTCGGAGGTCAGCCCCAGCATTTT. As protein: CASSLGGQPQHF.

The chain recombines TRBV7-7 with TRBJ1-5; a weak D match, TRBD1 (5 bases). Deletions cut 2 bases from V and 7 bases from J, with 15 bases between. The V gene's germline CDR1 is SSHAT and CDR2 FNYEAQ (reference sequence). This CDR3 has 15 amino acids. The CDR3 DNA sequence: TGTGCCAGCAGCTTACCCTCCGCGGGGCAACAGCCCCAGCATTTT. It translates to CASSLPSAGQQPQHF.